What follows describes a single TCR beta chain. These data come from a study of blood T cell repertoires in COVID-19. Whole-study context: Spain, Italy and the United States supplied samples that represented acute and convalescent COVID-19. The cDNA or gDNA used as material had been derived from T cells, B-cell-depleted T cells, or PBMCs.

As originally analysed: It was from reference gene primer amplification that nucleated cell counts were estimated. The table came from immunoSEQ multiplex PCR; TCRdb's copy has only in-frame clones and leaves some out. D and trimming were read from the DNA, whereas the V and J calls and clone size are those reported in that table. This repertoire shows about 400,000 clones, approximately 86% found once; its top ten account for 3%. The sequence was collected from a human donor in a cohort sampled during active COVID-19. The sample was peripheral blood.

CDR3 in amino acids: CASSFEHRNEQFF. In nucleotides, the CDR3 is TGTGCCAGCAGTTTCGAGCATCGCAATGAGCAGTTCTTC. The rearrangement uses TRBV12-3 or TRBV12-4 and TRBJ2-1; D call uncertain. Trimming removed 3 bases from V and 6 bases from J, with 9 bases in between. The CDR3 has 13 amino acids.